The 26 T cell receptor beta chains below come from one sample, sequenced in a study of cytomegalovirus exposure and HLA in healthy donors. PCR was performed using 60 Vbeta and 13 Jbeta primers. Profiling relied on immunoSEQ multiplex PCR, and the TCRdb table lists in-frame clones only, not all of them. The repertoire holds around 150,000 clones, with 80% as singletons. Sequencing used PBMCs. The receptor set was obtained from a male donor in good health and CMV-seropositive.

This CDR3 is CASSLYFLRGGYNSPLHF. The CDR3 coding sequence is TGTGCCAGCAGTTTATACTTTCTTAGGGGAGGATACAATTCACCCCTCCACTTT. V and J are TRBV27 and TRBJ1-6, with D maybe TRBD1 (5 bases). V was clipped by 1 base and J by 7 bases, with 20 bases between them. Germline V gene lookup returns CDR1 MNHEY and CDR2 SMNVEV (reference sequence). The CDR3 length is 18 residues.

The chain carries TRBV7-9 and TRBJ1-2; 7 bases align to TRBD1. With V trimmed by 5 bases and J by 4 bases, 10 bases remained unmatched. Germline CDR1 and CDR2: SEHNR and FQNEAQ (reference sequence). The CDR3 is 15 amino acids. The CDR3 is CASSRKQGLSYGYTF. The CDR3 nucleotides read TGTGCCAGCAGCCGAAAACAGGGGTTGAGCTATGGCTACACCTTC.

The chain is built from TRBV7-2 and TRBJ2-1; 9 bases agree with TRBD1. Germline trimming cut 0 bases from V and 0 bases from J; bases unmatched to any gene: 15. CDR3 size: 21 residues. Germline CDR1 SGHTA, CDR2 FQGNSA. The CDR3, as DNA: TGTGCCAGCAGCTTAGCGTATACAGGGGGCCTATCTTATAGCTCCTACAATGAGCAGTTCTTC. This gives the protein CASSLAYTGGLSYSSYNEQFF. The entire variable domain, with the rest obtained from reference TRBV7-2 and TRBJ2-1, is as follows: GAGVSQSPSNKVTEKGKDVELRCDPISGHTALYWYRQSLGQGLEFLIYFQGNSAPDKSGLPSDRFSAERTGGSVSTLTIQRTQQEDSAVYLCASSLAYTGGLSYSSYNEQFFGPGTRLTVL.

CDR3 loop: CASSWSSDTQYF. The CDR3, as DNA: TGTGCCAGCAGCTGGAGTTCAGATACGCAGTATTTT. This chain joins TRBV5-6 and TRBJ2-3; no reliable D call. CDR3 length equals 12 residues. V lost 3 bases to trimming and J lost 4 bases, with 6 bases between them. Germline values: CDR1 SGHDT, CDR2 YYEEEE.

The chain is built from TRBV19 and TRBJ1-2; TRBD1 might be the D (6 bases). V was trimmed by 8 bases and J by 3 bases, leaving 10 bases between them. Germline-derived CDR1 and CDR2 are LNHDA and SQIVND (reference sequence). CDR3 length: 12 amino acids. Written as DNA, the CDR3 is TGTGCCAGTTACAGACAGGACTATGGCTACACCTTC. It specifies CASYRQDYGYTF.

Only one count was recorded for this clone. The chain joins TRBV6-4 to TRBJ2-1, with TRBD2 identical over 9 bases. Per germline, CDR1 MRHNA and CDR2 SNTAGT. This CDR3 has 15 amino acids. The V and J ends lost 4 bases and 8 bases, in that order; junction bases with no gene match: 9. The CDR3 here is CASSGVGLAEDEQFF. The CDR3 DNA reads TGTGCCAGCAGTGGGGTGGGACTAGCTGAAGATGAGCAGTTCTTC.

The chain recombines TRBV5-8 with TRBJ1-1; tentatively, D is TRBD1 (5 bases). The CDR3 has 12 residues. Germline V gene lookup returns CDR1 SGHTS and CDR2 YDEGEE. V was pared by 1 base and J by 9 bases, with 10 bases between. This CDR3 reads CASSLPGDKAFF. CDR3 in DNA: TGTGCCAGCAGCTTGCCGGGGGATAAAGCTTTCTTT.

The rearrangement links TRBV13 to TRBJ2-1, with 10 bases fitting TRBD1. The length of the CDR3 is 18 residues. The germline gives CDR1 PRHDT, CDR2 FYEKMQ (reference sequence). V lost 5 bases and J lost 3; bases outside the gene matches: 13. The CDR3 protein is CASSLSPGQGTNYNEQFF. CDR3 in DNA: TGTGCCAGCAGCCTCTCCCCGGGACAGGGGACCAACTACAATGAGCAGTTCTTC.

In this sample, this clone turned up once. The chain is built from TRBV11-2 and TRBJ2-7, with 7 bases identical to TRBD1. Looked up from germline, CDR1 is SGHAT and CDR2 is FQNNGV. The CDR3 has 15 amino acids. The V and J ends lost 4 bases and 4 bases, in that order; junction bases with no gene match: 10. CDR3 in amino acids: CASSSWGQSSYEQYF. The CDR3, as DNA: TGTGCCAGCAGCTCGTGGGGACAGTCCTCTTACGAGCAGTACTTC.

The rearrangement uses TRBV6-1 and TRBJ2-7; a weak D match, TRBD2 (5 bases). The V and J ends lost 2 bases and 2 bases respectively, with 13 bases between them. Per germline, CDR1 MNHNS and CDR2 SASEGT. This CDR3 is built from 15 residues. This CDR3 is CASSELSGGPYEQYF. CDR3 nucleotide sequence: TGTGCCAGCAGTGAACTCAGCGGAGGTCCCTACGAGCAGTACTTC.

This clone was seen a few times. The J gene is TRBJ2-2, the V gene TRBV5-6; D possibly corresponds to TRBD2 (6 bases). The germline gives CDR1 SGHDT, CDR2 YYEEEE. V lost 5 bases to trimming and J lost 5 bases, with 16 bases between them. The CDR3 is 15 residues long. DNA for the CDR3: TGTGCCAGCAGATCAGGACTACTGGGGACCGGGGAGCTGTTTTTT. This codes for CASRSGLLGTGELFF.

The rearrangement uses TRBV13 and TRBJ2-1, with a weak D call TRBD1 (7 bases). This CDR3 has 13 amino acids. The V end was cut by 5 bases, the J end by 9 bases, with 14 bases between. Germline V CDR1 and CDR2: PRHDT, FYEKMQ (reference sequence). The CDR3 nucleotides read TGTGCCAGCAGCCGAGGAGGGGACAGTGAGCAGTTCTTC. This codes for CASSRGGDSEQFF.

This clone was seen a few times. V is TRBV4-2 and J is TRBJ2-3; D uncertain. The CDR3 sequence is 16 residues long. Trimming took 0 bases from V and 1 from J, leaving 11 bases between them. In germline, CDR1 is LGHNA, CDR2 YNFKEQ. The CDR3 sequence: CASSQEAPPRTDTQYF. The DNA for the CDR3 is TGTGCCAGCAGCCAAGAGGCCCCCCCCCGCACAGATACGCAGTATTTT.

This clone has more than one count but fewer than ten. The rearrangement links TRBV29-1 to TRBJ2-1; D perhaps matches TRBD2 (5 bases). V lost 3 bases to trimming and J lost 0 bases, with 9 bases between them. CDR3 length: 14 amino acids. Germline-derived CDR1 and CDR2 are SQVTM and ANQGSEA. In DNA form, the CDR3 reads TGCAGCGTTGACCGGGATCTCTCCTACAATGAGCAGTTCTTC. Its translation is CSVDRDLSYNEQFF.

CDR3 bases: TGTGCCAGCAGCTGGATGTCGGGAGAGACCCAGTACTTC. Translating gives CASSWMSGETQYF. This chain connects TRBV6-4 to TRBJ2-5; D gene uncertain. Trimming stripped 6 bases from V and 4 bases from J, with 12 bases between. In germline, CDR1 is MRHNA, CDR2 SNTAGT. This CDR3 spans 13 amino acids.

This chain links TRBV2 with TRBJ1-5; TRBD1 agrees at 9 bases. This CDR3 comprises 14 residues. CDR1 SNHLY and CDR2 FYNNEI come from the germline V gene. The ends lost 5 bases at V and 4 bases at J; junction bases unmatched: 3. In DNA, the CDR3 is TGTGCCAGCAGTTACGGGACAGGGAATCAGCCCCAGCATTTT. Translating it yields CASSYGTGNQPQHF.

The chain has TRBV9 and TRBJ1-2; D remains ambiguous. CDR1 is SGDLS, CDR2 YYNGEE, per germline. V gave up 3 bases and J gave up 8 bases, with 8 bases separating them. This CDR3 has 11 amino acids. The CDR3 region has the DNA TGTGCCAGCAGCGCCCCCGTAGGCTACACCTTC. Protein: CASSAPVGYTF.

This clone was counted a few times. The chain employs TRBV11-3 and TRBJ2-1; 8 bases map to TRBD1. The CDR3 sequence is 14 residues long. V dropped 6 bases and J dropped 6; count of bases not matched to a gene: 7. Germline V lookup: CDR1 SGHNT, CDR2 YENEEA. CDR3 DNA: TGTGCCAGCAGAGACAGGGGAACCCCCAATGAGCAGTTCTTC. This sequence encodes CASRDRGTPNEQFF. The complete variable domain, with remaining parts taken from reference TRBV11-3 and TRBJ2-1, reads EAGVVQSPRYKIIEKKQPVAFWCNPISGHNTLYWYLQNLGQGPELLIRYENEEAVDDSQLPKDRFSAERLKGVDSTLKIQPAELGDSAVYLCASRDRGTPNEQFFGPGTRLTVL.

The J gene is TRBJ2-1, the V gene TRBV5-4, with TRBD1 identical over 9 bases. The trim removed 6 bases at V and 6 bases at J, leaving 7 bases unmatched. Germline V gene sequence: CDR1 SGHNT, CDR2 YYREEE (reference sequence). This CDR3 is 14 amino acids long. CDR3 sequence reads: CASNLQGAFNEQFF. The CDR3 DNA reads TGTGCCAGCAACCTACAGGGGGCGTTCAATGAGCAGTTCTTC.

This clone was seen only a few times. This chain connects TRBV20-1 to TRBJ1-2; D unclear. Germline V gives CDR1 DFQATT, CDR2 SNEGSKA (reference sequence). Between the trimmed V and J ends, which lost 4 bases and 6 bases, there was a span of 9 bases. This CDR3 region has 11 residues. CDR3 sequence: CSANGLNGYTF. CDR3 DNA: TGCAGTGCTAATGGACTGAATGGCTACACCTTC.

The J gene is TRBJ1-5, the V gene TRBV4-2; TRBD1 matches at 10 bases. This CDR3 has 16 amino acids. V lost 1 base, J lost 3 bases, and 3 bases stayed unmatched. CDR1 LGHNA and CDR2 YNFKEQ come from the germline V gene. The CDR3 reads CASSQGDRGDNQPQHF. CDR3 DNA sequence: TGTGCCAGCAGCCAAGGGGACAGGGGCGACAATCAGCCCCAGCATTTT.

This rearrangement joins TRBV19 to TRBJ1-1; D perhaps matches TRBD1 (5 bases). With 8 bases removed from V and 6 bases from J, the gap between germline ends came to 16 bases. The CDR3 covers 13 residues. Germline assignment: CDR1 LNHDA and CDR2 SQIVND (reference sequence). The CDR3 loop reads CASVVDVRAEAFF. CDR3 in DNA: TGTGCCAGTGTAGTTGACGTCAGGGCTGAAGCTTTCTTT.

The chain joins TRBV29-1 to TRBJ1-4; D uncertain. This CDR3 has 11 amino acids. V lost 2 bases, J lost 8 bases, and 6 bases lay in between. Per the germline V gene, CDR1 is SQVTM and CDR2 is ANQGSEA. CDR3 amino acids: CSVEIVEKLFF. The CDR3 coding sequence is TGCAGCGTTGAAATCGTAGAAAAACTGTTTTTT. The entire variable domain, with the rest obtained from reference TRBV29-1 and TRBJ1-4, is as follows: SAVISQKPSRDICQRGTSLTIQCQVDSQVTMMFWYRQQPGQSLTLIATANQGSEATYESGFVIDKFPISRPNLTFSTLTVSNMSPEDSSIYLCSVEIVEKLFFGSGTQLSVL.

V and J are TRBV4-3 and TRBJ2-7, with 8 bases matching TRBD1. CDR1 and CDR2 from the germline V gene are LGHNA and YSLEER. The V segment lost 4 bases and the J segment 5 bases; nucleotides outside the gene matches: 7. This CDR3 comprises 14 residues. The CDR3 sequence is CASSPWTGINEQYF. The CDR3, as DNA: TGCGCCAGCAGCCCCTGGACAGGGATAAACGAGCAGTACTTC.

This clone turned up a few times. The rearrangement uses TRBV2 and TRBJ1-2, with 7 bases lining up with TRBD1. CDR3 length: 14 residues. Per germline, CDR1 SNHLY and CDR2 FYNNEI. Germline trimming cut 6 bases from V and 6 bases from J; bases unmatched to any gene: 10. The CDR3 is CASSIQGPLDGYTF. CDR3 in DNA: TGTGCCAGCAGCATACAGGGGCCTCTAGATGGCTACACCTTC.

This clone has only one observation. This chain connects TRBV10-3 to TRBJ1-1; 9 bases are shared with TRBD1. Per the germline V gene, CDR1 is ENHRY and CDR2 is SYGVKD. The CDR3 spans 14 residues. V gave up 6 bases and J gave up 3 bases; unmatched junction bases: 5. DNA of the CDR3: TGTGCCATCAGAAGTGGGACAGGGTACACTGAAGCTTTCTTT. Residues: CAIRSGTGYTEAFF.